A single sample is the source of the 9 T cell receptor beta chains below, sequenced in a study of blood T cell repertoires in COVID-19. The data were produced by immunoSEQ multiplex PCR, yet TCRdb's version contains in-frame clones alone and is incomplete. Of nearly 95,000 clones detected, 70% to 80% appear once; the ten largest clones hold around 17%. Sample: peripheral blood. Receptors were obtained from a human donor in a cohort sampled during active COVID-19.

This clone was observed a single time. The chain has TRBV6-2 or TRBV6-3 and TRBJ1-5; 10 nucleotides agree with TRBD1. The CDR3 has 18 residues. The germline gives CDR1 MNHEY, CDR2 SVGEGT. The trim removed 2 bases at V and 6 bases at J, leaving 13 bases unmatched. CDR3 protein: CASSYGATGTGASQPQHF. In nucleotides, the CDR3 is TGTGCCAGCAGTTACGGGGCGACCGGGACAGGGGCTTCTCAGCCCCAGCATTTT.

The chain joins TRBV5-1 to TRBJ1-1; 8 bases match TRBD1. CDR3 size: 17 residues. Germline assignment: CDR1 SGHRS and CDR2 YFSETQ. V lost 3 bases to trimming and J lost 1 base; unmatched junction nucleotides: 11. CDR3 region: CASSSRTGSTTNTEAFF. In DNA, the CDR3 is TGCGCCAGCAGCTCTCGGACAGGGTCAACCACGAACACTGAAGCTTTCTTT.

V is TRBV7-9 and J is TRBJ1-3; no reliable D call. V gave up 1 base and J gave up 8 bases, with 15 bases separating them. This CDR3 comprises 15 residues. Germline assignment: CDR1 SEHNR and CDR2 FQNEAQ (reference sequence). DNA of the CDR3: TGTGCCAGCAGCTTAGGGCGGGGTTTGGAATACACCATATATTTT. It encodes CASSLGRGLEYTIYF.

The rearrangement links TRBV5-6 to TRBJ2-3; D might be TRBD1 (5 bases). The CDR3 length is 14 residues. V was trimmed by 4 bases and J by 2 bases, leaving 11 bases between them. The germline gives CDR1 SGHDT, CDR2 YYEEEE. As DNA, the CDR3 is TGTGCCAGCAGCCGGCGACAGTACACAGATACGCAGTATTTT. It encodes CASSRRQYTDTQYF.

This clone was recorded only once. The chain carries TRBV7-9 and TRBJ2-1; TRBD1 is a possible D gene (6 bases). V shed 2 bases and J shed 9 bases, with 11 bases lying between them. Germline V lookup: CDR1 SEHNR, CDR2 FQNEAQ (reference sequence). The CDR3 has 13 amino acids. CDR3 region: CASSLIEGVEQFF. As DNA, the CDR3 is TGTGCCAGCAGCTTAATCGAGGGGGTTGAGCAGTTCTTC.

V usage is TRBV5-1 and J usage is TRBJ1-1; TRBD1 aligns across 8 bases. Germline V CDR1 and CDR2: SGHRS, YFSETQ. CDR3 length: 14 amino acids. V lost 4 bases, J lost 1 base, and 3 bases stayed unmatched. The CDR3 region is CASSTGQGNTEAFF. In DNA, the CDR3 is TGCGCCAGCAGCACCGGACAGGGGAACACTGAAGCTTTCTTT.

V is TRBV19 and J is TRBJ2-2, with TRBD2 matching over 14 bases. The CDR3 covers 16 residues. The junction had 11 bases not matched to a gene; V was cut back by 10 bases and J by 7 bases. Germline-derived CDR1 and CDR2 are LNHDA and SQIVND (reference sequence). As DNA, the CDR3 is TGTGCCACCGGACTAGCGGGAGGAGGTACCGTCGGGGAGCTGTTTTTT. Translated: CATGLAGGGTVGELFF.

The chain recombines TRBV20-1 with TRBJ2-7; 8 positions agree with TRBD2. V lost 3 bases to trimming and J lost 1 base; unmatched junction nucleotides: 11. CDR3 size: 16 residues. Germline loops: CDR1 DFQATT, CDR2 SNEGSKA (reference sequence). CDR3 sequence reads: CSASSSGGSGSYEQYF. CDR3 sequence (DNA): TGCAGTGCTAGTTCCAGCGGGGGTTCGGGTTCCTACGAGCAGTACTTC.

This chain connects TRBV5-8 to TRBJ1-5; D might be TRBD1 (6 bases). The CDR3 loop spans 14 amino acids. Germline loops: CDR1 SGHTS, CDR2 YDEGEE. V was shortened by 3 bases and J by 7 bases, with 14 bases between the two germline ends. As DNA, the CDR3 is TGTGCCAGCAGCTCAACAGGGTATCGCCAGCCCCAGCATTTT. Translation gives CASSSTGYRQPQHF.